The next 29 T cell receptor beta chains were all read from a single sample in a study of vaccination effects on CD4 cells after COVID-19. Researchers isolated CD4+ T cells once approximately eleven days of culture had elapsed. Two-dose BNT162b2 or mRNA-1273 vaccination was given to participants. Profiled with immunoSEQ multiplex PCR; TCRdb holds only in-frame clones, not every one. Found here are tens of thousands of clones, just under 80% of them singletons; the top ten hold about 4.4%. These TCRs are of unknown antigen specificity. Specimen: CD4+ T cells from PBMCs cultured without peptide, collected after COVID-19 vaccination. The receptors come from a human donor who received a COVID-19 vaccine.

This clone was observed once. The chain employs TRBV18 and TRBJ2-2; D uncertain. Per the germline V gene, CDR1 is KGHSH and CDR2 is LQKENI. V was cut by 3 bases and J by 0 bases, with 11 bases left in between. The CDR3 is made up of 16 amino acids. The CDR3 is CASSPPRTANTGELFF. The CDR3 DNA follows: TGTGCCAGCTCACCCCCTCGGACGGCGAACACCGGGGAGCTGTTTTTT.

This sequence joins TRBV11-1 and TRBJ1-2, with D perhaps matching TRBD1 (5 bases). This CDR3 region has 14 residues. The germline V gene has CDR1 SGHAT and CDR2 FQDESV (reference sequence). The germline V and J ends were trimmed by 5 bases and 2 bases, with 12 bases remaining between them. In nucleotides, the CDR3 is TGTGCCAGCAGCCCCCGGGACTTCAACTATGGCTACACCTTC. It codes for CASSPRDFNYGYTF.

The chain combines TRBV2 with TRBJ2-3, with 7 bases identical to TRBD2. Germline V gene lookup returns CDR1 SNHLY and CDR2 FYNNEI. The CDR3 has 15 amino acids. Trimming removed 5 bases from V and 2 bases from J; junction bases left unmatched: 7. In nucleotides, the CDR3 is TGTGCCAGCAGTAGGAGCGGGGACCTCACAGATACGCAGTATTTT. It is translated as CASSRSGDLTDTQYF.

The chain recombines TRBV19 with TRBJ2-2; D possibly corresponds to TRBD2 (6 bases). The CDR3 runs 16 residues. Trimming took 2 bases from V and 2 from J, leaving 12 bases between them. Germline lookup yields CDR1 LNHDA and CDR2 SQIVND (reference sequence). The chain's CDR3 is CASSISPGLNTGELFF. In DNA form, the CDR3 reads TGTGCCAGTAGTATATCGCCGGGACTTAACACCGGGGAGCTGTTTTTT.

This chain connects TRBV9 to TRBJ2-2; either TRBD1 or TRBD2 may supply D (5 bases each). V gave up 0 bases and J gave up 0 bases, with 9 bases separating them. This CDR3 is 16 amino acids long. Germline V gene data show CDR1 as SGDLS and CDR2 as YYNGEE. The CDR3 is CASSVGSGPNTGELFF. CDR3 sequence (DNA): TGTGCCAGCAGCGTAGGCTCGGGACCGAACACCGGGGAGCTGTTTTTT.

V is TRBV2 and J is TRBJ2-1; the D call may be TRBD1 or TRBD2 (5 bases each). V lost 5 bases and J lost 8, with 19 bases in between. The germline V gene encodes CDR1 SNHLY and CDR2 FYNNEI. CDR3 length: 15 residues. The CDR3 DNA reads as TGTGCCAGCAGTCCGCCCGGGGCCAAGAGGGATGAGCAGTTCTTC. It specifies CASSPPGAKRDEQFF. Complete variable domain (other parts from reference TRBV2 and TRBJ2-1): EPEVTQTPSHQVTQMGQEVILRCVPISNHLYFYWYRQILGQKVEFLVSFYNNEISEKSEIFDDQFSVERPDGSNFTLKIRSTKLEDSAMYFCASSPPGAKRDEQFFGPGTRLTVL.

This chain joins TRBV11-2 and TRBJ1-2; the match to TRBD1 covers 9 bases. Germline lookup yields CDR1 SGHAT and CDR2 FQNNGV. This CDR3 contains 13 residues. Trimming cost V 5 bases and J 3 bases; bases outside gene matches: 1. The CDR3 protein is CASSRTGDYGYTF. Here the CDR3 DNA reads TGTGCCAGCAGCAGGACAGGGGACTATGGCTACACCTTC.

This chain links TRBV6-1 with TRBJ1-4, with TRBD1 identical over 9 bases. V lost 6 bases to trimming and J lost 5 bases; unmatched junction nucleotides: 4. This CDR3 has 14 amino acids. The germline gives CDR1 MNHNS, CDR2 SASEGT. CDR3: CASRTQGANEKLFF. CDR3 bases: TGTGCCAGCAGGACACAGGGGGCGAATGAAAAACTGTTTTTT.

The chain recombines TRBV6-1 with TRBJ2-1, with TRBD2 identical over 11 bases. This CDR3 contains 16 residues. The germline gives CDR1 MNHNS, CDR2 SASEGT. Losses at the gene ends were 4 bases for V and 6 bases for J; bases not matched to a gene: 8. CDR3 DNA: TGTGCCAGCAGTGCCCCCGGGACTAGCGGATTCAATGAGCAGTTCTTC. Translating gives CASSAPGTSGFNEQFF.

V usage is TRBV11-2 and J usage is TRBJ2-5; unclear D gene. The CDR3 spans 13 residues. Germline CDR1 SGHAT, CDR2 FQNNGV. V was trimmed by 5 bases and J by 3 bases, leaving 10 bases between them. CDR3 bases: TGTGCCAGCAGCATCTCTACGGAAGAGACCCAGTACTTC. This sequence encodes CASSISTEETQYF.

V and J are TRBV5-8 and TRBJ2-1; D is possibly TRBD2 (5 bases). This CDR3 is built from 19 residues. Per the germline V gene, CDR1 is SGHTS and CDR2 is YDEGEE. V was pared by 2 bases and J by 2 bases, with 23 bases between. CDR3 coding DNA: TGTGCCAGCAGCTTTCCGGGTCTAGCCTCCGTGCGTCCCTACAATGAGCAGTTCTTC. It specifies CASSFPGLASVRPYNEQFF.

This clone occurred a few times. The chain couples TRBV28 to TRBJ1-1; D ambiguous. This CDR3 comprises 11 residues. V was cut by 6 bases and J by 4 bases, with 6 bases left in between. Per the germline V gene, CDR1 is MDHEN and CDR2 is SYDVKM. The CDR3 sequence: CASRLITEAFF. In nucleotides, the CDR3 is TGTGCCAGCAGGCTGATCACTGAAGCTTTCTTT.

The gene calls are TRBV5-1 and TRBJ1-6, with TRBD1 as a possible D gene (6 bases). This CDR3 has 15 residues. CDR1 is SGHRS, CDR2 YFSETQ, per germline. V was cut by 0 bases and J by 7 bases, with 11 bases left in between. CDR3 loop: CASSLEVRGNSPLHF. The DNA of the CDR3 is TGCGCCAGCAGCTTGGAGGTCAGGGGCAATTCACCCCTCCACTTT.

The rearrangement links TRBV18 to TRBJ1-2; no reliable D call. The germline CDR1 and CDR2 sequences are KGHSH and LQKENI. V lost 2 bases to trimming and J lost 2 bases, with 9 bases between them. The CDR3 contains 14 residues. CDR3 coding DNA: TGTGCCAGCTCACCAATTCCCGAAAACTATGGCTACACCTTC. The encoded protein is CASSPIPENYGYTF.

The gene calls are TRBV7-9 and TRBJ1-6, with TRBD1 identical over 8 bases. Germline assignment: CDR1 SEHNR and CDR2 FQNEAQ (reference sequence). The CDR3 is 15 residues long. The J segment lost 7 bases and the V segment lost 4 bases, leaving 6 bases of the junction unmatched. This CDR3 is CASSSYGQGNSPLHF. The CDR3 coding sequence is TGTGCCAGCAGCTCCTATGGACAGGGAAATTCACCCCTCCACTTT.

J is TRBJ1-2 and V is TRBV6-6, with TRBD1 matching over 12 bases. The CDR3 is made up of 14 amino acids. V dropped 6 bases and J dropped 12; count of bases not matched to a gene: 11. Germline V CDR1 and CDR2: MNHNY, SVGAGI (reference sequence). The DNA of the CDR3 is TGTGCCAGCAGAGAGGGCGGGACAGGGGGCAGAAACACCTTC. It translates to CASREGGTGGRNTF.

The chain carries TRBV19 and TRBJ1-2; D uncertain. The germline V and J ends were trimmed by 3 bases and 0 bases, with 17 bases remaining between them. The CDR3 consists of 17 residues. The germline gives CDR1 LNHDA, CDR2 SQIVND (reference sequence). The CDR3, as DNA: TGTGCCAGTAGTATTAGATTAAACATACGGACTAACTATGGCTACACCTTC. Its protein is CASSIRLNIRTNYGYTF.

This chain links TRBV2 with TRBJ1-1; D remains ambiguous. V dropped 4 bases and J dropped 0 bases, with 6 bases sitting between them. This CDR3 region has 13 residues. Germline V CDR1 and CDR2: SNHLY, FYNNEI. The CDR3 sequence: CASSGILNTEAFF. The CDR3 DNA reads TGTGCCAGCAGTGGGATACTGAACACTGAAGCTTTCTTT.

CDR3 sequence reads: CSALRTFGYTF. The CDR3 nucleotides are TGCAGTGCTCTCCGGACTTTTGGCTACACCTTC. This chain connects TRBV20-1 to TRBJ1-2; no reliable D call. V lost 5 bases, J lost 7 bases, and 11 bases lay in between. This CDR3 spans 11 amino acids. Germline V gives CDR1 DFQATT, CDR2 SNEGSKA (reference sequence).

V usage is TRBV9 and J usage is TRBJ1-2, with D tentatively TRBD1 (5 bases). Trimming cost V 0 bases and J 6 bases, with 12 bases left between them. This CDR3 has 14 amino acids. Germline CDR1 SGDLS, CDR2 YYNGEE. Here the CDR3 reads CASSVAGGPHGYTF. The DNA of the CDR3 is TGTGCCAGCAGCGTAGCCGGGGGACCACATGGCTACACCTTC.

The gene calls are TRBV15 and TRBJ2-1; D may be TRBD2 (6 bases). This CDR3 spans 12 amino acids. CDR1 is LNHNV and CDR2 is YYDKDF in the germline V gene (reference sequence). V shed 1 base and J shed 12 bases, with 10 bases lying between them. CDR3 nucleotides: TGTGCCACCAGCAGAGGGGGGGTGGGGCAGTTCTTC. It translates to CATSRGGVGQFF. The full variable domain, rest sourced from reference TRBV15 and TRBJ2-1, is DAMVIQNPRYQVTQFGKPVTLSCSQTLNHNVMYWYQQKSSQAPKLLFHYYDKDFNNEADTPDNFQSRRPNTSFCFLDIRSPGLGDTAMYLCATSRGGVGQFFGPGTRLTVL.

This sequence joins TRBV5-1 and TRBJ2-1; 11 bases are a match to TRBD1. The V segment lost 2 bases and the J segment 1 base; nucleotides outside the gene matches: 11. The CDR3 loop spans 19 amino acids. Germline V gene data show CDR1 as SGHRS and CDR2 as YFSETQ. This chain's CDR3 is CASSLVGQGALKSYNEQFF. CDR3 DNA: TGCGCCAGCAGCTTAGTTGGACAGGGGGCGCTTAAATCCTACAATGAGCAGTTCTTC.

This clone was seen only a few times. The chain recombines TRBV7-9 with TRBJ2-2, with D hard to call. CDR3 length: 15 residues. V lost 2 bases to trimming and J lost 1 base, with 8 bases between them. The germline gives CDR1 SEHNR, CDR2 FQNEAQ (reference sequence). This CDR3 is CASSLSVMNTGELFF. The CDR3 DNA reads as TGTGCCAGCAGCTTAAGTGTAATGAACACCGGGGAGCTGTTTTTT.

The chain joins TRBV10-2 to TRBJ2-1; 8 nucleotides match TRBD2. Germline V gene lookup returns CDR1 WSHSY and CDR2 SAAADI. V lost 4 bases and J lost 9; bases outside the gene matches: 11. This CDR3 is built from 15 residues. The CDR3 nucleotides are TGCGCCAGCAGTGTAGGGACTAGGGGCCTCCTTGAGCAGTTCTTC. Its protein product is CASSVGTRGLLEQFF.

This clone occurred once. The V call is TRBV4-1, the J call TRBJ1-3; D remains ambiguous. There are 16 residues in the CDR3. V lost 1 base and J 0 bases, leaving 10 bases between the germline ends. From germline, CDR1 is MGHRA and CDR2 YSYEKL. The CDR3 DNA sequence: TGCGCCAGCAGCCAAGGCACCGGGTCCTCTGGAAACACCATATATTTT. Amino acids: CASSQGTGSSGNTIYF.

This sequence joins TRBV18 and TRBJ1-6; D gene unclear. V dropped 2 bases and J dropped 6 bases, with 5 bases sitting between them. Germline values: CDR1 KGHSH, CDR2 LQKENI. This CDR3 is 13 amino acids long. CDR3 nucleotides: TGTGCCAGCTCACCAACAGCTAATTCACCCCTCCACTTT. This encodes CASSPTANSPLHF. Full variable domain (missing parts from reference TRBV18 and TRBJ1-6): NAGVMQNPRHLVRRRGQEARLRCSPMKGHSHVYWYRQLPEEGLKFMVYLQKENIIDESGMPKERFSAEFPKEGPSILRIQQVVRGDSAAYFCASSPTANSPLHFGNGTRLTVT.

Comment on this clone: One end of the junction varies from germline; a read error may be responsible. The V gene is TRBV15, the J gene TRBJ2-7; D possibly corresponds to TRBD2 (5 bases). The CDR3 covers 15 residues. Germline V gives CDR1 LNHNV, CDR2 YYDKDF (reference sequence). The CDR3 loop reads CATSRASGISHEQYF. The CDR3 DNA follows: TGTGCCACCAGCAGAGCGTCGGGGATCTCCCACGAGCAGTACTTC. Full variable domain (missing parts from reference TRBV15 and TRBJ2-7): DAMVIQNPRYQVTQFGKPVTLSCSQTLNHNVMYWYQQKSSQAPKLLFHYYDKDFNNEADTPDNFQSRRPNTSFCFLDIRSPGLGDTAMYLCATSRASGISHEQYFGPGTRLTVT.

V usage is TRBV11-1 and J usage is TRBJ2-6; D is undetermined. The CDR3 is made up of 15 amino acids. CDR1 and CDR2 from the germline V gene are SGHAT and FQDESV (reference sequence). Trimming removed 5 bases at V and 2 bases at J, with 10 bases between. In DNA form, the CDR3 reads TGTGCCAGCAGCCAGCGAGGTGCTGGGGCCAACGTCCTGACTTTC. Its translation is CASSQRGAGANVLTF.

This clone was seen once. This chain links TRBV18 with TRBJ1-2, with TRBD1 matching 7 bases. J was trimmed by 3 bases and V by 4 bases; bases with no gene match: 8. CDR3 length equals 15 residues. Germline CDR1 reads KGHSH; CDR2 reads LQKENI. The CDR3 here is CASSLKTGTDYGYTF. The CDR3 region has the DNA TGTGCCAGCTCACTGAAGACAGGGACGGACTATGGCTACACCTTC.